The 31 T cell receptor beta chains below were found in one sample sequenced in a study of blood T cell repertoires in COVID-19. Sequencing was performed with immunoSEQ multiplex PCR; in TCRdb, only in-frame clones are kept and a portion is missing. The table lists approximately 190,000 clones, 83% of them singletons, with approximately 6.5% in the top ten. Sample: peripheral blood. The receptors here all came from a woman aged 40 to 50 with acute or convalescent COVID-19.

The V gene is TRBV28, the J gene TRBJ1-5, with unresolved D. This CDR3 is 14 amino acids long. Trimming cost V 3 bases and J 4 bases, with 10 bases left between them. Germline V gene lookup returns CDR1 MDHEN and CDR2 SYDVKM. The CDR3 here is CASSLRDENQPQHF. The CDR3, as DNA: TGTGCCAGCAGTTTGAGGGATGAAAATCAGCCCCAGCATTTT.

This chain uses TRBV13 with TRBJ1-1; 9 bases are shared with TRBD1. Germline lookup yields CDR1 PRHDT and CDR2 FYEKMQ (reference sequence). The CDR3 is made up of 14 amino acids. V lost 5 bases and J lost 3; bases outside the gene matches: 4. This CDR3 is CASSKGQGYTEAFF. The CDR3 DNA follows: TGTGCCAGCAGCAAGGGACAGGGCTACACTGAAGCTTTCTTT.

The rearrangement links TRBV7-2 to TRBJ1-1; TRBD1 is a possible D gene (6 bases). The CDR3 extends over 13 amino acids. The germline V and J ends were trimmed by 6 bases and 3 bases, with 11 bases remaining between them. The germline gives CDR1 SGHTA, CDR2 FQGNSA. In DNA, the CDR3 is TGTGCCAGCAGGAGGGGGTTGGACACTGAAGCTTTCTTT. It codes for CASRRGLDTEAFF.

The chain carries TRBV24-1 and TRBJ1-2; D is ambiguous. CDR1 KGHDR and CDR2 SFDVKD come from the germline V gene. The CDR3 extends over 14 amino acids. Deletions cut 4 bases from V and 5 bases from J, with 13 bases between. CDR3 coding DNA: TGTGCCACCAGTGACCCCGCGTCGTCTTATGGCTACACCTTC. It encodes CATSDPASSYGYTF.

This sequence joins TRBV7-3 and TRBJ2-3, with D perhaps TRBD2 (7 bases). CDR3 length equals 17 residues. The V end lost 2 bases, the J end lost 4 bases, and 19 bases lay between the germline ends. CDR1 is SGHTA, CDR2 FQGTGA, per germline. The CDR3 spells CASSLVRGGADADTQYF. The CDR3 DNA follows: TGTGCCAGCAGCTTAGTAAGAGGGGGGGCCGACGCAGATACGCAGTATTTT.

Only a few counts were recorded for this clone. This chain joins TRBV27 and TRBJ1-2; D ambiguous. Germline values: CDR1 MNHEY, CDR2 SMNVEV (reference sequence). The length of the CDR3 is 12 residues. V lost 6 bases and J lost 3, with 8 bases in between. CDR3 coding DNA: TGTGCCAGCAGCGGACTCGACTATGGCTACACCTTC. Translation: CASSGLDYGYTF.

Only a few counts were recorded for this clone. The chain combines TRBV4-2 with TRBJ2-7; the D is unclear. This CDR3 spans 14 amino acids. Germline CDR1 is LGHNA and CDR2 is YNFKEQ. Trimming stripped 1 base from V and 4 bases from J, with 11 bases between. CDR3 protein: CASSQVGDPYEQYF. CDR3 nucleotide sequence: TGTGCCAGCAGCCAAGTTGGAGACCCTTACGAGCAGTACTTC.

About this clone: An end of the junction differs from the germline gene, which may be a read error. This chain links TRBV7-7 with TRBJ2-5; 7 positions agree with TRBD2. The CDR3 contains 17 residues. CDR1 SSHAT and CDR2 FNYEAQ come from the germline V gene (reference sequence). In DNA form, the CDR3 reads TGTGCTAGCAGCTTAGTCGGGTCTAGCGGACGCCAAGAGACCCAGTACTTC. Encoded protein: CASSLVGSSGRQETQYF.

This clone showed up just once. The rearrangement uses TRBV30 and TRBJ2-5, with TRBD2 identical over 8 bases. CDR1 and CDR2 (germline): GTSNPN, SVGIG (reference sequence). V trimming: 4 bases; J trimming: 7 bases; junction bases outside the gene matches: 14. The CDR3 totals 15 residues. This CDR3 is CAWTAPGGQEGTQYF. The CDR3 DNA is TGTGCCTGGACGGCGCCGGGGGGGCAGGAGGGGACCCAGTACTTC.

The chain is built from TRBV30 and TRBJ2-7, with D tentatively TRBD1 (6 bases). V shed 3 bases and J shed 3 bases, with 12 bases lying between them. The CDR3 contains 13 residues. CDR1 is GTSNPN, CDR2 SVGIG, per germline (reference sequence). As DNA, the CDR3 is TGTGCCTGGAGCCGGGACATTGGCTACGAGCAGTACTTC. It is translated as CAWSRDIGYEQYF.

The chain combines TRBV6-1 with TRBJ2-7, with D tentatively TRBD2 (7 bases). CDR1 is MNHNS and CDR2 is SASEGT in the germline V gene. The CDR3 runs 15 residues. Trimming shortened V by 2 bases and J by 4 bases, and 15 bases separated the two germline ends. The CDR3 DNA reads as TGTGCCAGCAGTGAATCAATACAGGGAGGGTACGAGCAGTACTTC. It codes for CASSESIQGGYEQYF.

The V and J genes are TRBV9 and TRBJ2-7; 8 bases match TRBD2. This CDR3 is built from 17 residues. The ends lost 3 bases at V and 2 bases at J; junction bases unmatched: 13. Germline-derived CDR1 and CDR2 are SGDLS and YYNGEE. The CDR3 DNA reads TGTGCCAGCAGCGCGGGCGCGGGACTAGTGGGTCCCTACGAGCAGTACTTC. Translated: CASSAGAGLVGPYEQYF.

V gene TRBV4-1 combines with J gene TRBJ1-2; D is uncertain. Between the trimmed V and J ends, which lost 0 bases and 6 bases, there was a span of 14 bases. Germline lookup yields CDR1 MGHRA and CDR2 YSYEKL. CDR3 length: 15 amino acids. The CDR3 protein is CASSQDPTLFDGYTF. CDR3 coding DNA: TGCGCCAGCAGCCAAGATCCCACTCTCTTTGATGGCTACACCTTC.

In DNA form, the CDR3 reads TGTGCCAGCAGTGAAATACAGGGTAGCAATCAGCCCCAGCATTTT. Its protein product is CASSEIQGSNQPQHF. The chain joins TRBV6-1 to TRBJ1-5; TRBD1 is a possible D gene (6 bases). The CDR3 runs 15 residues. CDR1 and CDR2 (germline): MNHNS, SASEGT. The V end was cut by 2 bases, the J end by 0 bases, with 8 bases between.

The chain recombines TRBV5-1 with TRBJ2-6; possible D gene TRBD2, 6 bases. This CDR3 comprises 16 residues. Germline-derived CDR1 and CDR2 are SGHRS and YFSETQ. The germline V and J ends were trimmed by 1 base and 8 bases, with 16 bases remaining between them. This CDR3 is CASSLNWGVGTNVLTF. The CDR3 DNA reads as TGCGCCAGCAGCTTGAACTGGGGGGTAGGGACCAACGTCCTGACTTTC.

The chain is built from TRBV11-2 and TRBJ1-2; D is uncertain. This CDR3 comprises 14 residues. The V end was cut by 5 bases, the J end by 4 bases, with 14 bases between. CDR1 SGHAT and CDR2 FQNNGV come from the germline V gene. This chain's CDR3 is CASSPSGSGYGYTF. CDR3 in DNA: TGTGCCAGCAGCCCAAGCGGCTCAGGCTATGGCTACACCTTC.

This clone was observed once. The CDR3 is CASSYPGTGELFF. As DNA, the CDR3 is TGTGCCAGCAGTTATCCAGGGACCGGGGAGCTGTTTTTT. The V and J genes are TRBV27 and TRBJ2-2, with D possibly matching TRBD1 (5 bases). Trimming took off 4 bases at V and 5 bases at J, with 8 bases between the two ends. The length of the CDR3 is 13 residues. Germline-derived CDR1 and CDR2 are MNHEY and SMNVEV (reference sequence).

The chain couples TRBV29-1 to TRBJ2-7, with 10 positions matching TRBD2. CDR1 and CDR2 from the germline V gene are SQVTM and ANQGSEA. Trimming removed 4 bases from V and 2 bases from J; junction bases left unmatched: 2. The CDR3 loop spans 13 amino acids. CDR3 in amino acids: CSVGLAGPYEQYF. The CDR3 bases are TGCAGCGTTGGACTAGCGGGCCCCTACGAGCAGTACTTC.

CDR3 DNA sequence: TGTGCCAGCAGCCAAGGGACTAGCGGTTATACGCAGTATTTT. This sequence encodes CASSQGTSGYTQYF. This chain uses TRBV3-1 (or the pseudogene TRBV3-2) with TRBJ2-3; 10 bases align to TRBD2. The germline V gene has CDR1 LGHDT and CDR2 YNNKEL (reference sequence). V was pared by 1 base and J by 7 bases, with 2 bases of the junction left unmatched. The CDR3 length is 14 residues.

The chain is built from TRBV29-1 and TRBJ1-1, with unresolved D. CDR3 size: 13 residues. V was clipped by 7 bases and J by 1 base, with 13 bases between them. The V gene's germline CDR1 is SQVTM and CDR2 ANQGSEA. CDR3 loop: CSARGQSNTEAFF. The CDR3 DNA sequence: TGCAGCGCCCGAGGGCAGTCGAACACTGAAGCTTTCTTT.

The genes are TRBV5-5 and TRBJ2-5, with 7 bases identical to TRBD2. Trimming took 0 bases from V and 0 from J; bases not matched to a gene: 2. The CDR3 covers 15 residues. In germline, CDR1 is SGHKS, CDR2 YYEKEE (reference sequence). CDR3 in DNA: TGTGCCAGCAGCTTGGCTAGCGGATACCAAGAGACCCAGTACTTC. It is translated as CASSLASGYQETQYF.

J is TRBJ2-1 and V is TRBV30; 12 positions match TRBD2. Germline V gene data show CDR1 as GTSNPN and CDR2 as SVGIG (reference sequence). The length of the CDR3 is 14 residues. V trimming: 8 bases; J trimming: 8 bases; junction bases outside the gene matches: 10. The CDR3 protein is CAGSATSGRYEQFF. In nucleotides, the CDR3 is TGTGCCGGAAGCGCAACTAGCGGGAGGTATGAGCAGTTCTTC.

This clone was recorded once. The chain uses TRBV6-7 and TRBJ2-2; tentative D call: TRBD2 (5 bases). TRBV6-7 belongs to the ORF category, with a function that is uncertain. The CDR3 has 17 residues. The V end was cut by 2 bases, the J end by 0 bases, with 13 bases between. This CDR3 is CASSYTRRAANTGELFF. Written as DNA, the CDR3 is TGTGCCAGCAGTTACACTAGACGGGCGGCGAACACCGGGGAGCTGTTTTTT.

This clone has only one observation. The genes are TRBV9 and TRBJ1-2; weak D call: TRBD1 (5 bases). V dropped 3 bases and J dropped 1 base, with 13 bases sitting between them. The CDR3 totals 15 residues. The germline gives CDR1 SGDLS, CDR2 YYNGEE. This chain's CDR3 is CASSGADRYNYGYTF. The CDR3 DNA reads TGTGCCAGCAGCGGGGCAGACAGATATAACTATGGCTACACCTTC.

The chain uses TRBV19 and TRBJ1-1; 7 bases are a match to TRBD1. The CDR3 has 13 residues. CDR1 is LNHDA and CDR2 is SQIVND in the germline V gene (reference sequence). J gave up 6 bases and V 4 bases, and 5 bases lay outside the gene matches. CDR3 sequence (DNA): TGTGCCAGTAGTACGACAGGGTACGCTGAAGCTTTCTTT. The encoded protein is CASSTTGYAEAFF.

The CDR3 coding sequence is TGTGCCAGCAGTTTACTTAACAATGAGCAGTTCTTC. This codes for CASSLLNNEQFF. The chain recombines TRBV28 with TRBJ2-1; D gene uncertain. In germline, CDR1 is MDHEN, CDR2 SYDVKM. V lost 2 bases and J 5 bases, leaving 4 bases between the germline ends. This CDR3 has 12 residues.

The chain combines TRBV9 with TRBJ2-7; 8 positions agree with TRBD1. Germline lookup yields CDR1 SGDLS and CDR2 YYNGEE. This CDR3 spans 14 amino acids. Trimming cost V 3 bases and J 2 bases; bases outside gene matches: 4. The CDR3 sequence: CASSGQGSTYEQYF. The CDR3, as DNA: TGTGCCAGCAGCGGACAGGGGAGTACCTACGAGCAGTACTTC.

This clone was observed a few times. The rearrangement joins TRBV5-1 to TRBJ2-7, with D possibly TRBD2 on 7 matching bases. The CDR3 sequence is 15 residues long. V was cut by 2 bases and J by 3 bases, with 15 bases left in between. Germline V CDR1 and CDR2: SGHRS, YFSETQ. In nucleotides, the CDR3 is TGCGCCAGCAGCTTAGGTCCGGGGGGCCACTACGAGCAGTACTTC. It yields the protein CASSLGPGGHYEQYF.

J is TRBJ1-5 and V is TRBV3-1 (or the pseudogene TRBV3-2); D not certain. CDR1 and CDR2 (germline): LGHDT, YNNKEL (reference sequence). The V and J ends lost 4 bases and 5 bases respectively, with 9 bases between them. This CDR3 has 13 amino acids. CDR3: CASSPFFDQPQHF. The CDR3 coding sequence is TGTGCCAGCAGCCCCTTCTTCGATCAGCCCCAGCATTTT.

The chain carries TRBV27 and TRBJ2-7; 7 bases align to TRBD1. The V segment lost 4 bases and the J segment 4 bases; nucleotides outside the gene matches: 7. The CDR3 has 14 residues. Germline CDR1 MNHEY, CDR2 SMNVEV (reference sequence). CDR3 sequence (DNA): TGTGCCAGCAGTTCCCTGACAGGGTCGTACGAGCAGTACTTC. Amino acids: CASSSLTGSYEQYF.

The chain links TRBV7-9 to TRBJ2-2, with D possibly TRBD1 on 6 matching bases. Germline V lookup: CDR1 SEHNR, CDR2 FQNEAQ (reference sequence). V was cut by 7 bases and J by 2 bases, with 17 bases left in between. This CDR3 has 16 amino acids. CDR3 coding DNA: TGTGCCAGCACTAACCCCGGCAGGGGCAACACCGGGGAGCTGTTTTTT. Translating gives CASTNPGRGNTGELFF.